This T cell receptor (beta chain) came from a study of cytomegalovirus exposure and HLA in healthy donors. With 60 Vbeta and 13 Jbeta primers, the PCR was carried out. Produced via immunoSEQ multiplex PCR; TCRdb's table is partial and in-frame only. The data show fewer than 200,000 clones, approximately 85% seen once. Trimming took 1 base from V and 4 from J, leaving 12 bases between them. The CDR3 sequence is 15 residues long. The V gene's germline CDR1 is SEHNR and CDR2 FQNEAQ (reference sequence). Source material: PBMCs. The V gene is TRBV7-9, the J gene TRBJ2-3, with D unresolved. The TCR was taken from a middle-aged man in good health and CMV-seropositive. CDR3 region: CASSLVAVPADTQYF. For the CDR3, the DNA is TGTGCCAGCAGCTTAGTAGCCGTACCTGCAGATACGCAGTATTTT.